The clone carrying this T cell receptor (beta chain) was detected only a few times. Combining a sample-barcoded 5' primer with a J-beta primer mix, a second PCR ran for about 7 to 11 cycles. Through a template-switch adaptor with 12 random nucleotides, each cDNA molecule received a tag. Each of the samples gave a minimum of 2.5 million paired-end reads that contained CDR3. From the 5' RACE reads, TCRdb called clonotypes with MiXCR, one entry per CDR3 protein. The sample shows 1.5 million to 2 million distinct CDR3 sequences, roughly 50% of them seen only once. The record originates from a study of blood T cells in healthy people across ages. Between the trimmed V and J ends, which lost 2 bases and 1 base, there was a span of 11 bases. CDR3 length: 15 residues. The germline CDR1 and CDR2 sequences are MNHEY and SVGEGT.

The sequence came from a woman aged 40 to 50 in good health. The chain joins TRBV6-2 or TRBV6-3 to TRBJ1-2; D is unclear. Material for sequencing was blood. The CDR3, as DNA: TGTGCCAGCAGTTACGGCTCAATCCTTAACTATGGCTACACCTTC. As protein: CASSYGSILNYGYTF.